Each of the 19 T cell receptor beta chains below was sequenced from the same sample in a study of somatic mutations in cytotoxic T cells in rheumatoid arthritis. Generated by immunoSEQ multiplex PCR, the TCRdb table keeps only in-frame clones and is missing some. This repertoire shows about 7,400 clones, 87% found once; its top ten account for roughly 16%. The sample taken for sequencing was CD8+ T cells sorted from blood. The receptor set was obtained from a middle-aged man with rheumatoid arthritis.

The CDR3: CSVDGLGYGYTF. The CDR3 DNA sequence: TGCAGCGTTGACGGACTGGGCTATGGCTACACCTTC. The V and J genes are TRBV29-1 and TRBJ1-2; no clear D gene. Germline V gene lookup returns CDR1 SQVTM and CDR2 ANQGSEA. This CDR3 has 12 residues. The V gene lost 3 bases and the J gene lost 4 bases, with 9 bases spanning the gap. Supplemented by reference TRBV29-1 and TRBJ1-2, the full variable domain reads SAVISQKPSRDICQRGTSLTIQCQVDSQVTMMFWYRQQPGQSLTLIATANQGSEATYESGFVIDKFPISRPNLTFSTLTVSNMSPEDSSIYLCSVDGLGYGYTFGSGTRLTVV.

The chain recombines TRBV30 with TRBJ1-1; TRBD1 aligns across 7 bases. The length of the CDR3 is 13 residues. CDR1 is GTSNPN and CDR2 is SVGIG in the germline V gene (reference sequence). After removal of 0 bases from V and 3 bases from J, the junction contained 1 base not matched to a gene. For the CDR3, the DNA is TGTGCCTGGAGTGTACAGGGGCACACTGAAGCTTTCTTT. Translation gives CAWSVQGHTEAFF.

V and J are TRBV27 and TRBJ2-5, with 13 nucleotides matching TRBD2. The germline CDR1 and CDR2 sequences are MNHEY and SMNVEV (reference sequence). Trimming at V came to 6 bases and at J to 3 bases, leaving 7 bases not matched to a gene. CDR3 length equals 16 residues. For the CDR3, the DNA is TGTGCCAGCAGCCCTGGGACTAGCGGGGCGAAAGAGACCCAGTACTTC. As protein: CASSPGTSGAKETQYF.

This clone was seen a few times. The genes are TRBV7-3 and TRBJ2-1; weak D call: TRBD2 (6 bases). The CDR3 spans 16 residues. Germline CDR1 and CDR2: SGHTA and FQGTGA. V dropped 5 bases and J dropped 0 bases, with 14 bases sitting between them. DNA for the CDR3: TGTGCCAGCAGCCCCGCTAGCGCTCCCTCCTACAATGAGCAGTTCTTC. This gives the protein CASSPASAPSYNEQFF.

This clone showed up just once. Its ends do not fully match the called genes, so a read error is possible. The sample contains more than one DNA sequence encoding this CDR3. This chain connects TRBV27 to TRBJ1-6, with D possibly matching TRBD1 (5 bases). The CDR3 is 13 residues long. Germline loops: CDR1 MNHEY, CDR2 SMNVEV (reference sequence). CDR3 in amino acids: CASSLRDYSPLHF. The CDR3 region has the DNA TGTGCCAGCAGCCTCAGGGACTATTCCCCCCTCCACTTT.

This chain's CDR3 is CASSEERASNTEAFF. The CDR3 coding sequence is TGTGCCAGCAGTGAAGAGCGGGCGTCGAACACTGAAGCTTTCTTT. The chain carries TRBV6-1 and TRBJ1-1; no reliable D call. CDR1 MNHNS and CDR2 SASEGT come from the germline V gene. V lost 1 base to trimming and J lost 1 base, with 10 bases between them. The CDR3 loop spans 15 amino acids.

V and J are TRBV29-1 and TRBJ2-7, with 8 positions matching TRBD2. V dropped 7 bases and J dropped 1; count of bases not matched to a gene: 18. This CDR3 is built from 17 residues. Per germline, CDR1 SQVTM and CDR2 ANQGSEA. The CDR3 spells CSAFLEIIRGGSYEQYF. CDR3 coding DNA: TGCAGCGCCTTCTTAGAAATAATACGGGGGGGATCCTACGAGCAGTACTTC.

This chain's CDR3 is CASSLKRQSSYNEQFF. DNA for the CDR3: TGTGCCAGCAGTTTAAAAAGACAGAGCTCCTACAATGAGCAGTTCTTC. The chain employs TRBV27 and TRBJ2-1; TRBD1 might be the D (5 bases). Germline V gene lookup returns CDR1 MNHEY and CDR2 SMNVEV (reference sequence). The V end was cut by 2 bases, the J end by 0 bases, with 11 bases between. The length of the CDR3 is 16 residues.

This chain links TRBV28 with TRBJ2-5; 12 bases are a match to TRBD2. This CDR3 comprises 16 residues. Trimming took 6 bases from V and 2 from J; bases not matched to a gene: 7. Per germline, CDR1 MDHEN and CDR2 SYDVKM. CDR3 in DNA: TGTGCCAGCAGCACTAGCGGGGGGAGGTGGCAAGAGACCCAGTACTTC. Protein product: CASSTSGGRWQETQYF.

The chain is built from TRBV19 and TRBJ2-1; a possible D gene is TRBD1 (5 bases). Between the trimmed V and J ends, which lost 4 bases and 6 bases, there was a span of 10 bases. The CDR3 totals 13 residues. The germline CDR1 and CDR2 sequences are LNHDA and SQIVND (reference sequence). CDR3 nucleotides: TGTGCCAGTAGTACAGAGACAGTCAATGAGCAGTTCTTC. As protein: CASSTETVNEQFF.

The chain carries TRBV11-2 and TRBJ2-7; no clear D gene. This CDR3 spans 15 amino acids. Germline V lookup: CDR1 SGHAT, CDR2 FQNNGV. Trimming took off 1 base at V and 5 bases at J, with 15 bases between the two ends. The CDR3 sequence is CASSLAELVIDEQYF. The DNA for the CDR3 is TGTGCCAGCAGCTTAGCGGAGCTAGTAATCGACGAGCAGTACTTC.

The chain carries TRBV27 and TRBJ2-3; TRBD2 agrees at 11 bases. CDR3 size: 18 residues. Germline CDR1 reads MNHEY; CDR2 reads SMNVEV (reference sequence). The ends lost 6 bases at V and 5 bases at J; junction bases unmatched: 16. This chain's CDR3 is CASRMTTGTSGLEDTQYF. The CDR3 DNA sequence: TGTGCCAGCAGGATGACAACGGGGACTAGCGGACTGGAAGATACGCAGTATTTT.

The chain is built from TRBV9 and TRBJ2-3, with 7 bases aligning to TRBD2. Germline loops: CDR1 SGDLS, CDR2 YYNGEE. V shed 3 bases, J shed 0 bases, and the junction held 7 bases outside the gene matches. CDR3 length: 16 residues. DNA of the CDR3: TGTGCCAGCAGCGCCGGGGGGAACCCTAGCACAGATACGCAGTATTTT. Its protein is CASSAGGNPSTDTQYF.

This clone was seen more than once but under ten times. This chain uses TRBV7-8 with TRBJ2-2, with 7 bases that match TRBD2. The CDR3 runs to 15 residues. CDR1 and CDR2 (germline): SGHVS, FQNEAQ. V lost 2 bases and J lost 5; bases outside the gene matches: 5. The CDR3 protein is CASSLSGGLTGELFF. For the CDR3, the DNA is TGTGCCAGCAGCTTATCGGGGGGTTTGACCGGGGAGCTGTTTTTT.

The rearrangement uses TRBV10-3 and TRBJ1-1; D is ambiguous. CDR3 length equals 13 residues. Germline V lookup: CDR1 ENHRY, CDR2 SYGVKD. Trimming took off 3 bases at V and 1 base at J, with 6 bases between the two ends. CDR3 loop: CAISDAENTEAFF. The CDR3 bases are TGTGCCATCAGTGACGCAGAGAACACTGAAGCTTTCTTT.

This chain joins TRBV27 and TRBJ2-3; 10 nucleotides agree with TRBD2. Per the germline V gene, CDR1 is MNHEY and CDR2 is SMNVEV (reference sequence). The V segment lost 2 bases and the J segment 4 bases; nucleotides outside the gene matches: 3. The CDR3 extends over 15 amino acids. CDR3 bases: TGTGCCAGCAGTTTAAGGGGACTAGCGCCAGATACGCAGTATTTT. Its protein is CASSLRGLAPDTQYF.

V usage is TRBV13 and J usage is TRBJ1-6; D ambiguous. The V gene lost 3 bases and the J gene lost 0 bases, with 9 bases spanning the gap. The length of the CDR3 is 16 residues. Germline V lookup: CDR1 PRHDT, CDR2 FYEKMQ (reference sequence). As DNA, the CDR3 is TGTGCCAGCAGCTTTGGAGGGAGCTCCTATAATTCACCCCTCCACTTT. This codes for CASSFGGSSYNSPLHF.

The chain recombines TRBV7-7 with TRBJ2-1; a possible D gene is TRBD2 (6 bases). This CDR3 is 15 amino acids long. The V gene lost 5 bases and the J gene lost 5 bases, with 16 bases spanning the gap. Germline assignment: CDR1 SSHAT and CDR2 FNYEAQ (reference sequence). CDR3 loop: CASSPPGGANNEQFF. The DNA of the CDR3 is TGTGCCAGCAGCCCCCCAGGAGGGGCGAACAATGAGCAGTTCTTC.

This clone was seen only once. The chain's CDR3 is CASKFGPSEQFF. The CDR3, as DNA: TGTGCCAGCAAGTTTGGGCCCAGTGAGCAGTTCTTC. The chain carries TRBV27 and TRBJ2-1; D is ambiguous. Trimming cost V 7 bases and J 9 bases, with 13 bases left between them. This CDR3 comprises 12 residues. In germline, CDR1 is MNHEY, CDR2 SMNVEV (reference sequence).